This T cell receptor (beta chain) was retrieved from a study of T cell repertoires in cytomegalovirus infection. At the level of the study: Public TCR beta signatures provided an indication of both CMV infection and a matching HLA type. Study-level results: Within the response measured ex vivo, HLA-C-restricted CMV-specific TCR beta clonotypes were dominant.

For this clonotype: Its cognate antigen is unknown.

MiXCR, run by TCRdb on the reads, gives a single entry per CDR3 protein. The top ten hold about 12% of the sample, which has roughly 800,000 distinct CDR3 sequences, 29% seen once. V lost 0 bases to trimming and J lost 0 bases, with 2 bases between them. Germline-derived CDR1 and CDR2 are LNHNV and YYDKDF (reference sequence). The CDR3 contains 13 residues. The rearrangement uses TRBV15 and TRBJ1-1; D is ambiguous. This receptor was obtained from a human donor in good health (CMV status not recorded). Some clones in this sample may be carry-over from other donors' samples. The source was cultured CD8+ T cells from PBMCs, collected from culture after CMV antigen stimulation. For the CDR3, the DNA is TGTGCCACCAGCAGAGAGGTGAACACTGAAGCTTTCTTT. It translates to CATSREVNTEAFF.